This TCR beta chain was recovered during a study of siplizumab effects on memory and regulatory T cells. Only in-frame clones appear in the TCRdb table, and some are missing; sequencing was by immunoSEQ multiplex PCR. The sample consists of roughly 92,000 clones, over 90% of them appearing once. Study-level points and caveats: A minor share of alloreactive clones matched unstimulated subsets. Siplizumab caused a significant drop in alloreactive sequences traceable to unstimulated CD4+ memory cells. Roughly 80-95% of proliferating CD4+ or CD8+ clones lacked a naive or memory phenotype that could be assigned. Greater diversity than memory cells seemed evident in naive T cells, which also appeared to be major alloresponse contributors.

Notes on this clone: Its antigen is unidentified.

The CDR3 spans 16 residues. CDR1 is SGHVS and CDR2 is FQNEAQ in the germline V gene. Trimming removed 5 bases at V and 4 bases at J, with 18 bases between. V gene TRBV7-8 combines with J gene TRBJ2-4; D is tentatively TRBD1 or TRBD2 (5 bases each). The sequencing input was non-Treg CD4+ T cells sorted from blood. The sequence came from a human donor in good health. CDR3 protein: CASSLTRDGTKNIQYF. The CDR3 bases are TGTGCCAGCAGCCTGACCCGGGACGGGACGAAAAACATTCAGTACTTC. Full variable domain (remainder filled in from reference TRBV7-8 and TRBJ2-4): GAGVSQSPRYKVAKRGQDVALRCDPISGHVSLFWYQQALGQGPEFLTYFQNEAQLDKSGLPSDRFFAERPEGSVSTLKIQRTQQEDSAVYLCASSLTRDGTKNIQYFGAGTRLSVL.